These T cell receptor beta chains were read from a single sample in a study of EBV T-cell therapy then PD-1 blockade in nasopharyngeal carcinoma. No antigens are known for them. Data came from immunoSEQ multiplex PCR; TCRdb stores just in-frame clones and leaves some out. The table includes about 14,000 clones, roughly 80% detected once. The source was CD8+ T cells from blood, collected around day 99 from a patient whose treatment included autologous EBV-specific T cells and nivolumab. The receptors shown here come from a man in his forties with nasopharyngeal carcinoma. Each CDR3 is given with its conserved first and last residue. The order of the fields is V gene, D gene, J gene, clone size, CDR3 DNA, CDR3 protein. D genes are given only for firm matches. Rows may omit the clone size; those that give it use once, few, many or a size class.

TRBV30,NA,TRBJ2-7,NA,TGTGCCGGCATGCGAGGGGACGGTCACTACGAGCAGTACTTC,CAGMRGDGHYEQYF
TRBV27,NA,TRBJ2-6,NA,TGTGCCAGCAGTTTTATCGATACCCTAAACGTCCTGACTTTC,CASSFIDTLNVLTF
TRBV2,NA,TRBJ1-2,NA,TGTGCCACGGATGGGTATGGCTACACCTTC,CATDGYGYTF
TRBV5-4,NA,TRBJ1-1,once,TGTGCCAGCAGCGCGTGGGACACTGAAGCTTTCTTT,CASSAWDTEAFF
TRBV6-4,TRBD2,TRBJ2-1,NA,TGTGCCAGCAGCCAACTAGCGGGGGAGCACAATGAGCAGTTCTTC,CASSQLAGEHNEQFF
TRBV9,NA,TRBJ2-5,NA,TGTGCCAGCAGCGCCACAGGGGGGGAGCAAGAGACCCAGTACTTC,CASSATGGEQETQYF
TRBV3-1/TRBV3-2,NA,TRBJ2-4,NA,TGTGCCAGCAGCCAGGACACAGGTCGGGGGGCCCAAAACATTCAGTACTTC,CASSQDTGRGAQNIQYF
TRBV27,TRBD1,TRBJ1-6,few,TGTGCCAGCAGTTTCAGGTCCAGGGGGCATCTGGCCCTCCACTTT,CASSFRSRGHLALHF
TRBV7-3,TRBD2,TRBJ2-7,NA,TGTGCCAGCAGCTTAATACCGGGGAAGAACAAGCGGGGGTACGTCTACGAGCAGTACTTC,CASSLIPGKNKRGYVYEQYF
TRBV4-3,TRBD1,TRBJ2-7,NA,TGCGCCAGCAGCCGAGGACAGGGATCCTACGAGCAGTACTTC,CASSRGQGSYEQYF
TRBV7-6,NA,TRBJ2-7,NA,TGTGCCAGCAGCTTAGGTGGCAGGACCAGCTCCTACGAGCAGTACTTC,CASSLGGRTSSYEQYF
TRBV5-4,NA,TRBJ2-3,NA,TGTGCCAGCAGCTGGGGCACAGATACGCAGTATTTT,CASSWGTDTQYF
TRBV6-5,NA,TRBJ2-7,NA,TGTGCCAGCTCCAGGGGGGCCTACGAGCAGTACTTC,CASSRGAYEQYF
TRBV4-1,TRBD2,TRBJ2-2,NA,TGCGCCAGCAGCCCGACTAGCGGATACACCGGGGAGCTGTTTTTT,CASSPTSGYTGELFF
TRBV5-1,NA,TRBJ2-1,once,TGCGCCAGCAGCTTGGGCGGAAATGAGCAGTTCTTC,CASSLGGNEQFF